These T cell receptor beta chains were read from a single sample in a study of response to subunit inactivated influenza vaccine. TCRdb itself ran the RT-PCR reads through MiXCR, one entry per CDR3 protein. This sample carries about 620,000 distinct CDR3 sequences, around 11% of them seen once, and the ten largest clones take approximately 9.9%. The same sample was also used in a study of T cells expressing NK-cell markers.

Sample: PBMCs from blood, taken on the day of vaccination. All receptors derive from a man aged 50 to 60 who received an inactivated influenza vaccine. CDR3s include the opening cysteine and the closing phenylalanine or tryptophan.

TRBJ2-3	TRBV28	CASSSTPRTDTQYF
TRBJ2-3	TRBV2	CASRKGLAGSTDTQYF
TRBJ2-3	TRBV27	CASSYLGADTQYF
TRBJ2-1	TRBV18	CASSPPGWEGTNEQFF
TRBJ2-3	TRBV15	CATSRDPHGGTDTQYF
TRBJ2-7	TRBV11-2	CASSMRGASGRKSYEQYF
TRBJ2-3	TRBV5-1	CASRMTSGSEGGFTDTQYF
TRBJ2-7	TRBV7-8	CASSLVFRGRNPREQYF
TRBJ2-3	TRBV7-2	CASSLAQSLDTQYF
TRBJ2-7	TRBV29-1	CSVAMRRTGGNEQYF
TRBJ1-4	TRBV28	CASSPGQRKLFF
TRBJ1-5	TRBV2	CASSEHPQSNQPQHF
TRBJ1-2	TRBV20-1	CSARVRREIYGYTF
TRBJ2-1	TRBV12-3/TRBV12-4	CASSLGVGLADSYNEQFF
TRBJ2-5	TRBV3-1	CASSQTDQKETQYF
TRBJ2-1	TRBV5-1	CASSLDVGTGLGNEQFF
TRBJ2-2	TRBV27	CASSHNRALNTGELFF
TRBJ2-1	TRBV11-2	CASSLGLAGASYNEQFF
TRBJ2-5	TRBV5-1	CASSGRQGARETQYF
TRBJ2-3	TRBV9	CASSVEDTDTQYF
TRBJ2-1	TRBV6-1	CASSKIAGGPSVEQFF
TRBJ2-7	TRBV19	CASSISSDPQGLHEQYF
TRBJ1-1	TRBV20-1	CSARDTRRGTEAFF
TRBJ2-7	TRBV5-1	CASSLDLRMEQYF
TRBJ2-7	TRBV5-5	CASSPRGRTGSYEQYF
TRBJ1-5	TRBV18	CASSQELGTAYSNQPQHF
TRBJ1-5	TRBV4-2	CASSQDISNQPQHF
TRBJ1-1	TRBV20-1	CSARATRGGNTEAFF